This T cell receptor beta chain was recorded in a study of T cell changes during pregnancy in multiple sclerosis. Measured with immunoSEQ multiplex PCR; TCRdb has only the in-frame clones, and not every one. The sample holds 30,000 to 40,000 clones; 90% are singletons and the top ten take 0.4% to 0.6%. This CDR3 is 11 amino acids long. Trimming cost V 2 bases and J 15 bases, with 11 bases left between them. CDR1 is MDHEN and CDR2 is SYDVKM in the germline V gene. The specimen was CD4+ T cells from peripheral blood mononuclear cells, collected in the first trimester of pregnancy. The receptor was isolated from a female donor in good health, enrolled as a control in a pregnancy study. The chain recombines TRBV28 with TRBJ2-1, with a tentative D call TRBD1 (5 bases). CDR3 DNA sequence: TGTGCCAGCAGTTTAGGCGACAGTCCGTTCTTC. It encodes CASSLGDSPFF.